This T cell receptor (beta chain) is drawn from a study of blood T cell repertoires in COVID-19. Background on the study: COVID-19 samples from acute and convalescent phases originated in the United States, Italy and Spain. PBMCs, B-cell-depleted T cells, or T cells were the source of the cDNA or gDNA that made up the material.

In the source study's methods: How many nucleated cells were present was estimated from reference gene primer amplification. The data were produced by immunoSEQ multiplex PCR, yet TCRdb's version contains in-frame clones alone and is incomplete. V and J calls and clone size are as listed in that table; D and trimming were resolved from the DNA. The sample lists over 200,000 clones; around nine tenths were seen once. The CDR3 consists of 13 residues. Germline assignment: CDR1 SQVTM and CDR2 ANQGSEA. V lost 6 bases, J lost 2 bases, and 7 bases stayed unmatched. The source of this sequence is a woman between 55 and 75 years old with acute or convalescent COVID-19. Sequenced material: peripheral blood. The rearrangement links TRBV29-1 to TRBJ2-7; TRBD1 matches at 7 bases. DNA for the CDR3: TGCAGCGTAAAAGGACAGGCCACCTACGAGCAGTACTTC. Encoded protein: CSVKGQATYEQYF.